This passage covers 6 T cell receptor beta chains from one sample sequenced in a study of cytomegalovirus exposure and HLA in healthy donors. Only in-frame clones appear in the TCRdb table, and some are missing; sequencing was by immunoSEQ multiplex PCR. Of 100,000 to 150,000 clones listed, about nine tenths are singletons. The source material was PBMCs. Source of these receptors: a woman younger than 30 in good health and CMV-seronegative.

This chain connects TRBV19 to TRBJ2-7; a weak D match, TRBD1 (6 bases). The V and J ends lost 3 bases and 2 bases respectively, with 11 bases between them. Per germline, CDR1 LNHDA and CDR2 SQIVND (reference sequence). This CDR3 has 14 residues. The CDR3 bases are TGTGCCAGTAGTATTGGGGGCACTGCCTACGAGCAGTACTTC. The encoded protein is CASSIGGTAYEQYF.

The chain links TRBV28 to TRBJ2-5; 14 positions match TRBD2. Germline values: CDR1 MDHEN, CDR2 SYDVKM. The V segment lost 7 bases and the J segment 3 bases; nucleotides outside the gene matches: 4. This CDR3 has 15 residues. The CDR3 bases are TGTGCCAGCAAACAGGGACTAGCGGGAGAAGAGACCCAGTACTTC. This codes for CASKQGLAGEETQYF.

The gene calls are TRBV2 and TRBJ2-1; 8 nucleotides agree with TRBD1. Germline loops: CDR1 SNHLY, CDR2 FYNNEI. Trimming removed 2 bases from V and 4 bases from J; junction bases left unmatched: 4. The CDR3 sequence is 15 residues long. The CDR3 region has the DNA TGTGCCAGCAGTGAAATCCAGGGGGCGTACAATGAGCAGTTCTTC. Translating it yields CASSEIQGAYNEQFF. Variable domain in full (rest from reference TRBV2 and TRBJ2-1): EPEVTQTPSHQVTQMGQEVILRCVPISNHLYFYWYRQILGQKVEFLVSFYNNEISEKSEIFDDQFSVERPDGSNFTLKIRSTKLEDSAMYFCASSEIQGAYNEQFFGPGTRLTVL.

The CDR3 here is CASSSRREVEDTQYF. The CDR3 DNA reads TGTGCCAGCAGTTCTAGACGGGAAGTGGAAGATACGCAGTATTTT. V and J are TRBV27 and TRBJ2-3, with a possible D match to TRBD2 (5 bases). The CDR3 runs to 15 residues. In germline, CDR1 is MNHEY, CDR2 SMNVEV (reference sequence). V was cut by 4 bases and J by 5 bases, with 16 bases left in between.

The genes are TRBV9 and TRBJ1-3, with D perhaps matching TRBD1 (6 bases). This CDR3 is built from 13 residues. CDR1 and CDR2 from the germline V gene are SGDLS and YYNGEE. The V end lost 5 bases, the J end lost 4 bases, and 10 bases lay between the germline ends. DNA for the CDR3: TGTGCCAGCAGGGGGGCTCGGGGAAACACCATATATTTT. Translating gives CASRGARGNTIYF.

Note on this clone: Other DNA sequences in the same sample also yield this CDR3. V gene TRBV11-2 combines with J gene TRBJ2-7; 8 bases align to TRBD2. The CDR3 has 15 amino acids. V lost 1 base to trimming and J lost 4 bases; unmatched junction nucleotides: 6. Germline loops: CDR1 SGHAT, CDR2 FQNNGV. CDR3 amino acids: CASSLAGGPRYEQYF. CDR3 DNA sequence: TGTGCCAGCAGCTTAGCGGGAGGGCCTAGGTACGAGCAGTACTTC.